This record covers a single T cell receptor (beta chain). The final CDR3 position lacks the conserved phenylalanine or tryptophan, pointing to a likely read error. Total RNA amounting to 500 ng was the source from which TCR beta cDNA was made with a constant-region primer. Generation of the TCR beta libraries relied on three nested multiplex PCR rounds using slightly modified ARM-PCR. With TRBV1-TRBV30 forward primers and a C-beta reverse primer, the first two PCR rounds were run for approximately 9 cycles each. Each CDR3 protein gets one entry after TCRdb re-called the multiplex PCR reads with MiXCR. The data hold approximately 330,000 distinct CDR3 sequences, with 65% observed a single time. These data originate in a study of tumor-infiltrating lymphocytes in primary liver carcinoma. The germline gives CDR1 MDHEN, CDR2 SYDVKM. The CDR3 totals 13 residues. The V and J ends lost 2 bases and 1 base respectively, with 5 bases between them.

Unsorted whole blood served as the source of blood RNA, and germline DNA was extracted as well. The clonotype was recovered from a man in his forties with primary liver carcinoma and hepatitis B virus infection. Sequencing was carried out using peripheral blood. The rearrangement links TRBV28 to TRBJ1-1; D not certain. The CDR3 region has the DNA TGTGCCAGCAGTTTAGGAGGGAACACTGAAGCTTTCTAT. Its translation is CASSLGGNTEAFY.